This TCR beta chain was sequenced in a study of T-cell reconstitution after alpha-beta-depleted transplantation in children. The table lists this clonotype with a few counts. Its specificity is not known. CDR1 is MDHEN, CDR2 SYDVKM, per germline. There are 13 residues in the CDR3. Trimming removed 7 bases at V and 3 bases at J, with 11 bases between. The study's findings and limits: T-cell numbers and diversity one year post-transplant derived largely from freshly generated T cells. Several hundred expanded graft clones reportedly were the source of alpha-beta T cells about two months after transplant.

The library targeted TCRbeta and was prepared with unique molecular identifiers. TCRdb re-analysed the PCR reads in MiXCR, keeping a single row per CDR3 protein. The sample contains about 200,000 distinct CDR3 sequences, roughly 6.6% of which appear only once. V gene TRBV28 combines with J gene TRBJ2-3; D possibly uses TRBD1 or TRBD2 (7 bases each). This receptor was identified in a boy aged 2 to 9 with acute lymphoblastic leukemia, due to receive a stem cell transplant. Sequencing was performed on PBMCs, taken before TCRalphabeta/CD19-depleted stem cell transplant. The CDR3: CASTGGGTDTQYF. The CDR3 nucleotides are TGTGCCAGCACAGGGGGAGGGACAGATACGCAGTATTTT.